The clone carrying this T cell receptor (beta chain) has only a few counts. The antigen is undetermined. These data come from a study of immune evolution from preneoplasia to lung adenocarcinoma. V lost 4 bases, J lost 7 bases, and 7 bases stayed unmatched. There are 14 residues in the CDR3. The germline V gene encodes CDR1 GTSNPN and CDR2 SVGIG (reference sequence). Study-wide findings and caveats: Normal lung had the highest top T cell clone frequencies. Compared with EGFR-mutant or double wild-type lesions, KRAS-mutant nodules were more clonal. Later-stage lesions appeared to have more T cells, more diversity, less clonality.

After pathologic assessment, macro-dissection selected premalignant or tumor cells for extraction. Some clones are missing from TCRdb's copy, which holds only in-frame ones; the method was immunoSEQ multiplex PCR. The data contain around 41,000 clones, around 80% of them singletons. V and J are TRBV30 and TRBJ2-1; TRBD1 agrees at 10 bases. Sequencing was performed on FFPE invasive lung adenocarcinoma tissue. The receptor comes from a person aged 55 to 75 with lung adenocarcinoma. The CDR3, as DNA: TGTGCCTGGAAGGGCGACAGGGGGCAAAATGAGCAGTTCTTC. Its protein is CAWKGDRGQNEQFF.